The clone carrying this T cell receptor (beta chain) was seen only once. What it binds is unknown. Sequencing used immunoSEQ multiplex PCR; TCRdb keeps in-frame clones, though not all of them. The data show roughly 35,000 clones, with over 85% seen just once and 5.5% to 8% held by the top ten. These data belong to a study of T cells in tuberculosis. Overall study findings and caveats: Active tuberculosis patients had shorter CDR3-alpha; the beta difference was nonsignificant.

V was clipped by 5 bases and J by 8 bases, with 13 bases between them. Looked up from germline, CDR1 is SEHNR and CDR2 is FQNEAQ (reference sequence). The CDR3 contains 13 residues. The rearrangement links TRBV7-9 to TRBJ1-3, with a weak D call TRBD1 (5 bases). This clonotype originated in a donor between 10 and 29 years old with latent tuberculosis or without tuberculosis infection. Sample: PBMCs. The DNA for the CDR3 is TGTGCCAGCAGCCCACAGGAACGCCACACCATATATTTT. This codes for CASSPQERHTIYF.